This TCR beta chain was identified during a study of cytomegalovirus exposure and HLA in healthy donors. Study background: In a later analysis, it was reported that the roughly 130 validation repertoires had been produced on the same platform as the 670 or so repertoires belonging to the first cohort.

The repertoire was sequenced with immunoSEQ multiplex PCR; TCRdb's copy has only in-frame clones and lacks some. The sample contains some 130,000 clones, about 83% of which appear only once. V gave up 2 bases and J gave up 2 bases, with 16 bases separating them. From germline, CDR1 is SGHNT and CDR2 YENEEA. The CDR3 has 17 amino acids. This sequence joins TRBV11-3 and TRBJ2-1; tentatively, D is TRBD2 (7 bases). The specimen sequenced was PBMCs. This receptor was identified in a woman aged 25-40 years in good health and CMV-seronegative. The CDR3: CASSLMGEGGPYNEQFF. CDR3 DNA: TGTGCCAGCAGCTTAATGGGGGAGGGGGGGCCCTACAATGAGCAGTTCTTC. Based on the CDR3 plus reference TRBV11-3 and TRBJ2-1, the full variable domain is EAGVVQSPRYKIIEKKQPVAFWCNPISGHNTLYWYLQNLGQGPELLIRYENEEAVDDSQLPKDRFSAERLKGVDSTLKIQPAELGDSAVYLCASSLMGEGGPYNEQFFGPGTRLTVL.